The T cell receptor beta chain under discussion was sequenced for a study of cytotoxic CD8 clonotypes in ibrutinib-treated CLL. Germline CDR1 reads MDHEN; CDR2 reads SYDVKM. The CDR3 loop spans 15 amino acids. V dropped 5 bases and J dropped 8 bases, with 21 bases sitting between them. Concerning this clone: Its cognate antigen is unknown.

Findings and limits, study-wide: There were few public clonotypes, and on treatment they contracted or stayed stable.

Only in-frame clones appear in the TCRdb table, and some are missing; sequencing was by immunoSEQ multiplex PCR. The data contain some 140,000 clones, approximately 80% of them singletons. The chain couples TRBV28 to TRBJ1-2, with D perhaps TRBD1 (5 bases). Sequenced material: PBMCs, taken after 12 months of ibrutinib treatment. This TCR was recovered from a human donor with chronic lymphocytic leukemia. The CDR3 spells CASSTDINFKLGYTF. The CDR3 DNA follows: TGTGCCAGCAGTACGGACATCAATTTTAAACTGGGCTACACCTTC.